These 20 T cell receptor beta chains originate from one sample sequenced in a study of spatial heterogeneity in lung cancer (dated by TCRdb to the late 2010s). Library preparation used 5' RACE. The sequencer listed for this sample is NextSeq 500. The public reads were reanalyzed by TCRdb: fastp trimming at Q25, MiXCR alignment, in-frame beta chains only. Rows merge per CDR3 protein into single entries with the most common DNA and genes. The sample yields about 15,000 distinct CDR3 sequences; roughly 6% were counted once. More than 20% of the sample goes to the ten largest clones. Explained via the paper, the time point label denotes: blood at routine non-recurrence follow-up after resection. Sequencing was performed on PBMCs, taken at follow-up. These receptors were collected from a male donor with early-stage non-small cell lung cancer.

This clonotype was detected many times. The chain uses TRBV6-1 and TRBJ2-3; perhaps TRBD1 as D (5 bases). Deletions cut 7 bases from V and 5 bases from J, with 13 bases between. CDR3 length equals 13 residues. Germline V gene lookup returns CDR1 MNHNS and CDR2 SASEGT. The CDR3 spells CASKGQGRDTQYF. CDR3 in DNA: TGTGCCAGCAAGGGGCAGGGCCGAGATACGCAGTATTTT.

This clonotype was counted ten times or more. The V and J genes are TRBV24-1 and TRBJ2-2, with a possible D match to TRBD1 (5 bases). This CDR3 is built from 16 residues. Germline CDR1 is KGHDR and CDR2 is SFDVKD. The V and J ends lost 0 bases and 2 bases respectively, with 9 bases between them. The CDR3 here is CATSDLPGHNTGELFF. In DNA form, the CDR3 reads TGTGCCACCAGTGATTTGCCAGGACATAACACCGGGGAGCTGTTTTTT.

This clonotype was counted many times. This CDR3 reads CASSQAGGAENQPQHF. The CDR3 DNA sequence: TGTGCCAGCAGCCAAGCGGGGGGGGCAGAGAATCAGCCCCAGCATTTT. The chain joins TRBV3-1 to TRBJ1-5, with D possibly matching TRBD1 (6 bases). This CDR3 contains 16 residues. Trimming pared 1 base from V and 4 bases from J, leaving 14 bases between. Germline CDR1 and CDR2: LGHDT and YNNKEL (reference sequence).

By share, this clonotype ranks as medium-sized. V is TRBV29-1 and J is TRBJ1-1; D is uncertain. Germline V gene sequence: CDR1 SQVTM, CDR2 ANQGSEA. V was trimmed by 2 bases and J by 1 base, leaving 5 bases between them. The CDR3 has 12 residues. CDR3 in amino acids: CSVENANTEAFF. DNA for the CDR3: TGCAGCGTTGAAAATGCGAACACTGAAGCTTTCTTT.

J is TRBJ1-6 and V is TRBV30; no definite D call. Germline V CDR1 and CDR2: GTSNPN, SVGIG (reference sequence). The CDR3 is made up of 11 amino acids. V was trimmed by 5 bases and J by 6 bases, leaving 5 bases between them. CDR3 sequence reads: CAWRFNSPLHF. CDR3 DNA sequence: TGTGCCTGGCGGTTTAATTCACCCCTCCACTTT.

This clonotype has at least ten counts. V usage is TRBV6-1 and J usage is TRBJ2-5, with 8 bases matching TRBD1. Trimming removed 4 bases from V and 3 bases from J; junction bases left unmatched: 1. The CDR3 is 13 residues long. CDR1 and CDR2 (germline): MNHNS, SASEGT. The CDR3 bases are TGTGCCAGCAGTGGGACAGGGAAAGAGACCCAGTACTTC. This translates into CASSGTGKETQYF.

This clonotype was seen only a few times. The V and J genes are TRBV20-1 and TRBJ2-7; 7 positions match TRBD2. The CDR3 sequence is 14 residues long. V trimming: 4 bases; J trimming: 2 bases; junction bases outside the gene matches: 8. Germline V gives CDR1 DFQATT, CDR2 SNEGSKA (reference sequence). This CDR3 reads CSAIRLAVTYEQYF. As DNA, the CDR3 is TGCAGTGCTATAAGACTAGCAGTAACCTACGAGCAGTACTTC.

This clonotype is labeled as medium-sized. This chain uses TRBV7-8 with TRBJ2-2; D gene unclear. Trimming took 5 bases from V and 2 from J, leaving 9 bases between them. From germline, CDR1 is SGHVS and CDR2 FQNEAQ. The CDR3 has 14 amino acids. CDR3 in DNA: TGTGCCAGCAGCCCCGCGACTAACACCGGGGAGCTGTTTTTT. This sequence encodes CASSPATNTGELFF.

With respect to this clonotype: Mismatch with germline at one junction end may stem from a read error. V and J are TRBV6-1 and TRBJ2-7; D is possibly TRBD2 (6 bases). Germline CDR1 reads MNHNS; CDR2 reads SASEGT. This CDR3 has 15 residues. The CDR3, as DNA: TGTGCCAACAGTGAAGGAGGGACGGTGCCCTACGAGCAGTACTTC. This translates into CANSEGGTVPYEQYF.

This clonotype was observed many times. The chain carries TRBV2 and TRBJ2-3; TRBD2 aligns across 9 bases. The germline V gene encodes CDR1 SNHLY and CDR2 FYNNEI. This CDR3 is built from 15 residues. The ends lost 10 bases at V and 6 bases at J; junction bases unmatched: 14. DNA of the CDR3: TGTGCCACCGAGGGGGGTAGCGGACTAGCGGATACGCAGTATTTT. Translated: CATEGGSGLADTQYF.

By proportion, this clonotype is medium-sized. The chain couples TRBV5-1 to TRBJ1-1; possibly TRBD1 for D (5 bases). With 2 bases removed from V and 4 bases from J, the gap between germline ends came to 12 bases. Germline CDR1 reads SGHRS; CDR2 reads YFSETQ. This CDR3 comprises 14 residues. The CDR3 DNA sequence: TGCGCCAGCAGCTTTGAGGGGCGAAGCACTGAAGCTTTCTTT. Translation gives CASSFEGRSTEAFF.

This chain links TRBV6-2 or TRBV6-3 with TRBJ2-3, with D perhaps TRBD1 (5 bases). Germline-derived CDR1 and CDR2 are MNHEY and SVGEGT. The CDR3 has 14 amino acids. V was clipped by 2 bases and J by 2 bases, with 8 bases between them. The CDR3 is CASSYGASTDTQYF. The CDR3 coding sequence is TGTGCCAGCAGTTACGGGGCGTCCACAGATACGCAGTATTTT.

This clonotype was observed at least ten times. The chain has TRBV28 and TRBJ2-7; D uncertain. Trimming left V 8 bases short and J 0 bases short, with 14 bases between. CDR1 and CDR2 from the germline V gene are MDHEN and SYDVKM. The CDR3 has 14 residues. The CDR3 DNA is TGTGCCAGCCAAGGTCCAGGAACCTCCTACGAGCAGTACTTC. Translation: CASQGPGTSYEQYF.

This clonotype was seen at least ten times. This chain connects TRBV5-1 to TRBJ2-5, with D unclear. This CDR3 has 14 amino acids. The germline V gene encodes CDR1 SGHRS and CDR2 YFSETQ. V was shortened by 1 base and J by 1 base, with 8 bases between the two germline ends. CDR3 in amino acids: CASSLLNFQETQYF. Here the CDR3 DNA reads TGCGCCAGCAGCTTGTTGAACTTCCAAGAGACCCAGTACTTC. Combining the CDR3 with reference TRBV5-1 and TRBJ2-5 gives the whole variable domain KAGVTQTPRYLIKTRGQQVTLSCSPISGHRSVSWYQQTPGQGLQFLFEYFSETQRNKGNFPGRFSGRQFSNSRSEMNVSTLELGDSALYLCASSLLNFQETQYFGPGTRLLVL.

This clonotype was detected ten times or more. This rearrangement joins TRBV5-1 to TRBJ2-3; D is unclear. Germline CDR1 SGHRS, CDR2 YFSETQ. This CDR3 has 13 amino acids. V lost 2 bases and J lost 3, with 7 bases in between. CDR3 nucleotide sequence: TGCGCCAGCAGCTTAGAGCTTACAGATACGCAGTATTTT. Protein: CASSLELTDTQYF.

This clonotype was detected many times. This chain uses TRBV7-2 with TRBJ2-4; D gene unclear. Germline V gene lookup returns CDR1 SGHTA and CDR2 FQGNSA. The CDR3 is 18 amino acids. Trimming took 4 bases from V and 0 from J, leaving 19 bases between them. The CDR3 region has the DNA TGTGCCAGCAGCTCGAACTGGCTAGGGTACCGAGCCAAAAACATTCAGTACTTC. Translated: CASSSNWLGYRAKNIQYF.

This clonotype showed up many times. The rearrangement uses TRBV3-1 and TRBJ1-6; 9 nucleotides match TRBD1. Germline CDR1 and CDR2: LGHDT and YNNKEL (reference sequence). V trimming: 4 bases; J trimming: 10 bases; junction bases outside the gene matches: 5. The CDR3 is 14 residues long. The CDR3 loop is CASSPGQGGSPLHF. As DNA, the CDR3 is TGTGCCAGCAGCCCGGGACAGGGTGGGTCACCCCTCCACTTT.

This clonotype appeared many times. This chain uses TRBV5-1 with TRBJ1-1; TRBD1 aligns across 9 bases. This CDR3 contains 16 residues. The J segment lost 0 bases and the V segment lost 7 bases, leaving 10 bases of the junction unmatched. Germline V gene lookup returns CDR1 SGHRS and CDR2 YFSETQ. The CDR3 DNA reads TGCGCCAGCTTTCCTAACACAGGGGGCCTGAACACTGAAGCTTTCTTT. Translating gives CASFPNTGGLNTEAFF.

This clonotype is labeled medium-sized. The V and J genes are TRBV28 and TRBJ2-2, with D uncertain. Germline lookup yields CDR1 MDHEN and CDR2 SYDVKM. The V and J ends lost 6 bases and 4 bases respectively, with 6 bases between them. The CDR3 is made up of 12 amino acids. CDR3 protein: CASSTLTGELFF. CDR3 coding DNA: TGTGCCAGCAGCACGCTCACCGGGGAGCTGTTTTTT.

Comment on this clonotype: Germline and junction disagree at one end, which may indicate a read error. V usage is TRBV5-4 and J usage is TRBJ2-1, with TRBD2 as a possible D gene (6 bases). This CDR3 has 15 amino acids. Per the germline V gene, CDR1 is SGHNT and CDR2 is YYREEE (reference sequence). DNA for the CDR3: TGTGCCAACAGCCCCCAGTGGGACTCGTACAATGAGCAGTTCTTC. This sequence encodes CANSPQWDSYNEQFF.